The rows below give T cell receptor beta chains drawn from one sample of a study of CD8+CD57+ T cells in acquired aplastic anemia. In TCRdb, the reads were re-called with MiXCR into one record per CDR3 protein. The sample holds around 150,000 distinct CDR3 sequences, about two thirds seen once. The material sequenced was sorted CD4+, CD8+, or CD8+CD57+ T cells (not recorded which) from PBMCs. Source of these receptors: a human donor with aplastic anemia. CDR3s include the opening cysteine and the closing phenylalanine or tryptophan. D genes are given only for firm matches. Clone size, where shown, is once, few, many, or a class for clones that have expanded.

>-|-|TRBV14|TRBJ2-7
TGTGCCAGCAGCCAAGCTGTGGTCTACGAGCAGTACTTC
CASSQAVVYEQYF
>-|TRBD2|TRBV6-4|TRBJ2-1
TGTGCCAGCAGTGACGGGAGCACCGGGGGGGCCTACAATGAGCAGTTCTTC
CASSDGSTGGAYNEQFF
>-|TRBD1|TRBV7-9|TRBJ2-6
TGTGCCGCTGCTGGGGTGGGACAGGCAACCTATTCTGGGGCCAACGTCCTGACTTTC
CAAAGVGQATYSGANVLTF
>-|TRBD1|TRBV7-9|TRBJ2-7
TGTGCCAGCAGCTTACGTAGGGACAGGGCCTTCGAGCAGTACTTC
CASSLRRDRAFEQYF
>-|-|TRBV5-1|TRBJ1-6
TGCGCCAGCAGCCCGGCGGTGGGCTCCTATAATTCACCCCTCCACTTT
CASSPAVGSYNSPLHF
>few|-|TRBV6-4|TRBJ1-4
TGTGCCATCAGTGAGAGGGCATTAGCAACTAATGAAAAACTGTTTTTT
CAISERALATNEKLFF
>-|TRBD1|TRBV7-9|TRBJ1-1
TGTGCCAGCAGCCAAGAAAGGGGGCCGGACACTGAAGCTTTCTTT
CASSQERGPDTEAFF
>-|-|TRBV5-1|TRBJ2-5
TGCGCCAGCAGCTTGGAAGGGGGGGGACAAGAGACCCAGTACTTC
CASSLEGGGQETQYF
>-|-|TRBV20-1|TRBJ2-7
TGCAGTGCTAGGGCCCTCGGACTCCCGTACAGCGAGCAGTACTTC
CSARALGLPYSEQYF
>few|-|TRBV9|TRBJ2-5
TGTGCCAGCAGTAGGGGGACCTACAAGGAGACCCAGTACTTC
CASSRGTYKETQYF
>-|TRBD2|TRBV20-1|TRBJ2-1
TGCAGTGTTTCTAGCGGGAGGGCCCACAATGAGCAGTTCTTC
CSVSSGRAHNEQFF
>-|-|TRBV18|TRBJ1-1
TGTGCCAGCTCCGCAGGGCACAGTCCGAACACTGAAGCTTTCTTT
CASSAGHSPNTEAFF
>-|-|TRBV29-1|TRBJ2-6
TGCAGCGTACAAACAGGGACTGGGGCCAACGTCCTGACTTTC
CSVQTGTGANVLTF
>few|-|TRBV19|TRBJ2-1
TGTGCCAGTAGTATGGGTTACAATGAGCAGTTCTTC
CASSMGYNEQFF
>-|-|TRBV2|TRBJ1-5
TGTGCCAGCAGTGACGGCCAAGAGAATCAGCCCCAGCATTTT
CASSDGQENQPQHF
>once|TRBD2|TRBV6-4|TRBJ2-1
TGTGCCAGCAGTCCAGGCGGGGGGGAATACAATGAGCAGTTCTTC
CASSPGGGEYNEQFF
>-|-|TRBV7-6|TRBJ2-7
TGTGCCAGCAGCTGGACACAGAACTACGAGCAGTACTTC
CASSWTQNYEQYF
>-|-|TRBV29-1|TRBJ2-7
TGCAGCGCCGTCTTTGATCATTACGAGCAGTACTTC
CSAVFDHYEQYF
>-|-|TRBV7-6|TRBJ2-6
TGTGCCAGCAGCCCAGGTCCCTCTGGGGCCAACGTCCTGACTTTC
CASSPGPSGANVLTF
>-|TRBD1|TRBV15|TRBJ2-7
TGTGCCACCAGCAGCCGGGACAGGGGCAACTACGAGCAGTACTTC
CATSSRDRGNYEQYF
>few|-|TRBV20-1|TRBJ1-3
TGCAGTGCGGGAGGCTCCTCTGGAAACACCATATATTTT
CSAGGSSGNTIYF
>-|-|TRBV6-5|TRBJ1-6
TGTGCCAGCCGGGACACCAATTCACCCCTCCACTTT
CASRDTNSPLHF